The next 22 T cell receptor beta chains were all read from a single sample in a study of beta chain features in type 1 diabetes. Findings and caveats of the study: Researchers report that Type 1 diabetes patients had moderately but significantly shorter TCRB CDR3s across all four CD4+ subsets.

The antigens these receptors bind are not known. Reverse transcribing all isolated RNA meant expressed TCRB transcripts were sequenced. Libraries were prepared by immunoSEQ multiplex PCR; TCRdb keeps only in-frame clonotypes and omits some of them. The sample consists of around 56,000 clones, roughly 52% of them appearing once. The sequencing input was Tregs from blood. These receptors were obtained from a woman aged 40 to 55 with type 1 diabetes.

In the case of this clone: This specimen includes other DNA sequences encoding the same CDR3. The chain employs TRBV7-2 and TRBJ1-6; the D is unclear. V lost 2 bases, J lost 13 bases, and 12 bases lay in between. Germline CDR1 is SGHTA and CDR2 is FQGNSA. The CDR3 covers 13 residues. For the CDR3, the DNA is TGTGCCAGCAGCTTAACCGGCGGGTCCCCCCTCCACTTT. Translated: CASSLTGGSPLHF.

This clone showed up just a few times. The J gene is TRBJ2-2, the V gene TRBV29-1, with TRBD1 as a possible D gene (6 bases). The CDR3 contains 13 residues. Deletions cut 4 bases from V and 8 bases from J, with 14 bases between. CDR1 and CDR2 from the germline V gene are SQVTM and ANQGSEA. The CDR3 loop reads CSVANREGGELFF. In DNA, the CDR3 is TGCAGCGTTGCCAACAGGGAAGGAGGGGAGCTGTTTTTT.

This chain uses TRBV5-6 with TRBJ2-3, with TRBD2 as a possible D gene (6 bases). The V end was cut by 1 base, the J end by 4 bases, with 13 bases between. CDR1 and CDR2 (germline): SGHDT, YYEEEE. This CDR3 is 15 amino acids long. The chain's CDR3 is CASSLPEGLSDTQYF. The CDR3 DNA follows: TGTGCCAGCAGCTTGCCGGAGGGGTTATCAGATACGCAGTATTTT.

V usage is TRBV6-6 and J usage is TRBJ1-2; D remains unclear. Germline CDR1 MNHNY, CDR2 SVGAGI (reference sequence). V lost 6 bases and J 7 bases, leaving 15 bases between the germline ends. This CDR3 region has 13 residues. The CDR3 is CASSRVGDLGYTF. Written as DNA, the CDR3 is TGTGCCAGCAGCCGAGTGGGAGATCTTGGCTACACCTTC.

The chain combines TRBV6-5 with TRBJ1-4, with TRBD1 matching over 8 bases. The CDR3 is made up of 15 amino acids. Germline V gene sequence: CDR1 MNHEY, CDR2 SVGAGI. V was pared by 7 bases and J by 7 bases, with 11 bases of the junction left unmatched. This CDR3 reads CASTGTQGAIEKLFF. The CDR3 bases are TGTGCCAGCACCGGAACCCAGGGGGCGATTGAAAAACTGTTTTTT.

This clone was observed a handful of times. The chain's CDR3 is CASSPGAVEGNTIYF. The CDR3 nucleotides read TGTGCCAGCTCACCGGGGGCGGTGGAAGGAAACACCATATATTTT. This sequence joins TRBV18 and TRBJ1-3, with a tentative D call TRBD1 (6 bases). Between the trimmed V and J ends, which lost 3 bases and 4 bases, there was a span of 13 bases. The length of the CDR3 is 15 residues. Germline V gene data show CDR1 as KGHSH and CDR2 as LQKENI.

The genes are TRBV7-8 and TRBJ2-7; D gene ambiguous. V lost 4 bases to trimming and J lost 5 bases, with 15 bases between them. The CDR3 totals 14 residues. Germline CDR1 is SGHVS and CDR2 is FQNEAQ. The CDR3 reads CASSSRFVRDEQYF. The CDR3 bases are TGTGCCAGCAGCTCCCGATTTGTCCGCGACGAGCAGTACTTC. The whole variable domain, remainder taken from reference TRBV7-8 and TRBJ2-7, is GAGVSQSPRYKVAKRGQDVALRCDPISGHVSLFWYQQALGQGPEFLTYFQNEAQLDKSGLPSDRFFAERPEGSVSTLKIQRTQQEDSAVYLCASSSRFVRDEQYFGPGTRLTVT.

This chain uses TRBV6-1 with TRBJ2-1; maybe TRBD1 (6 bases). In germline, CDR1 is MNHNS, CDR2 SASEGT. V shed 4 bases and J shed 5 bases, with 18 bases lying between them. CDR3 length: 16 residues. This CDR3 is CASSGTLTGFDNEQFF. CDR3 sequence (DNA): TGTGCCAGCAGTGGGACTCTTACAGGGTTCGACAATGAGCAGTTCTTC.

V is TRBV5-1 and J is TRBJ2-3; 9 nucleotides agree with TRBD2. The length of the CDR3 is 16 residues. The V and J ends lost 0 bases and 2 bases, in that order; junction bases with no gene match: 4. The germline gives CDR1 SGHRS, CDR2 YFSETQ. The CDR3 spells CASSLGQRGVTDTQYF. CDR3 coding DNA: TGCGCCAGCAGCTTGGGGCAGCGGGGGGTCACAGATACGCAGTATTTT.

This clone turned up a few times. J is TRBJ2-1 and V is TRBV2, with D possibly being TRBD2 (6 bases). This CDR3 region has 15 residues. Germline V gene lookup returns CDR1 SNHLY and CDR2 FYNNEI. V lost 4 bases and J 4 bases, leaving 14 bases between the germline ends. The DNA for the CDR3 is TGTGCCAGCAGTGCGGAGGGAGCCGGGTACAATGAGCAGTTCTTC. Translated: CASSAEGAGYNEQFF.

In its sample, this clone was seen a few times. The chain is built from TRBV30 and TRBJ2-2, with 9 bases lining up with TRBD1. The CDR3 is 14 residues long. Germline V gives CDR1 GTSNPN, CDR2 SVGIG (reference sequence). Losses at the gene ends were 5 bases for V and 3 bases for J; bases not matched to a gene: 4. The CDR3 bases are TGTGCCTGGGATGACAGGGGGGACACCGGGGAGCTGTTTTTT. It is translated as CAWDDRGDTGELFF.

This clone has a handful of counts. The chain carries TRBV7-2 and TRBJ2-2; possibly TRBD2 for D (6 bases). CDR3 length: 15 amino acids. Looked up from germline, CDR1 is SGHTA and CDR2 is FQGNSA. The V gene lost 1 base and the J gene lost 3 bases, with 9 bases spanning the gap. The CDR3 DNA follows: TGTGCCAGCAGCTTAGTGGGGGGTGACACCGGGGAGCTGTTTTTT. Translating gives CASSLVGGDTGELFF. Full variable domain (missing parts from reference TRBV7-2 and TRBJ2-2): GAGVSQSPSNKVTEKGKDVELRCDPISGHTALYWYRQSLGQGLEFLIYFQGNSAPDKSGLPSDRFSAERTGGSVSTLTIQRTQQEDSAVYLCASSLVGGDTGELFFGEGSRLTVL.

This chain joins TRBV7-6 and TRBJ1-2; 9 bases align to TRBD1. Germline CDR1 is SGHVS and CDR2 is FNYEAQ. The V and J ends lost 4 bases and 7 bases, in that order; junction bases with no gene match: 7. The CDR3 loop spans 14 amino acids. DNA for the CDR3: TGTGCCAGCAGCTCAGCCGGGACAGGGAGTGGCTACACCTTC. Amino acids: CASSSAGTGSGYTF.

The V call is TRBV6-5, the J call TRBJ1-1, with D uncertain. Trimming shortened V by 4 bases and J by 2 bases, and 11 bases separated the two germline ends. Germline lookup yields CDR1 MNHEY and CDR2 SVGAGI. CDR3 length equals 14 residues. The CDR3 is CASSFERVNTEAFF. DNA for the CDR3: TGTGCCAGCAGTTTTGAGAGGGTAAACACTGAAGCTTTCTTT.

The rearrangement uses TRBV10-2 and TRBJ2-7; maybe TRBD1 (6 bases). The CDR3 length is 13 residues. V shed 5 bases and J shed 5 bases, with 13 bases lying between them. The germline CDR1 and CDR2 sequences are WSHSY and SAAADI. In DNA, the CDR3 is TGCGCCAGCAGTTTACAGGGTCGGGACGAGCAGTACTTC. It specifies CASSLQGRDEQYF.

The V gene is TRBV28, the J gene TRBJ2-7; a possible D gene is TRBD1 (5 bases). This CDR3 region has 12 residues. Trimming took 6 bases from V and 0 from J, leaving 6 bases between them. Germline V gene sequence: CDR1 MDHEN, CDR2 SYDVKM. The CDR3 sequence is CASRQDSYEQYF. CDR3 DNA sequence: TGTGCCAGCAGACAGGACTCCTACGAGCAGTACTTC.

This chain links TRBV7-3 with TRBJ1-1; TRBD1 matches at 9 bases. The CDR3 extends over 15 amino acids. The junction had 9 bases not matched to a gene; V was cut back by 5 bases and J by 5 bases. Looked up from germline, CDR1 is SGHTA and CDR2 is FQGTGA. The DNA for the CDR3 is TGTGCCAGCAGCCTACAGGGGGCGATTAGGACTGAAGCTTTCTTT. Translating gives CASSLQGAIRTEAFF.

The chain carries TRBV5-4 and TRBJ2-2; tentative D call: TRBD1 (6 bases). Per germline, CDR1 SGHNT and CDR2 YYREEE (reference sequence). Trimming pared 3 bases from V and 5 bases from J, leaving 23 bases between. The CDR3 is made up of 18 amino acids. CDR3 sequence reads: CASSSPTTGTRKTGELFF. Written as DNA, the CDR3 is TGTGCCAGCAGCTCGCCAACCACTGGGACAAGGAAAACCGGGGAGCTGTTTTTT.

This chain connects TRBV5-1 to TRBJ2-1, with 12 bases identical to TRBD2. V dropped 2 bases and J dropped 4; count of bases not matched to a gene: 4. The CDR3 has 16 amino acids. Germline V CDR1 and CDR2: SGHRS, YFSETQ. CDR3 sequence reads: CASSLLAGGFYNEQFF. In DNA form, the CDR3 reads TGCGCCAGCAGCTTACTAGCGGGAGGATTTTACAATGAGCAGTTCTTC.

The sample holds a few counts of this clone. The V gene is TRBV11-2, the J gene TRBJ1-3; D call uncertain. The CDR3 runs to 15 residues. Germline assignment: CDR1 SGHAT and CDR2 FQNNGV. With 5 bases removed from V and 0 bases from J, the gap between germline ends came to 11 bases. The CDR3 DNA is TGTGCCAGCAGCAATAGCCTCAACTCTGGAAACACCATATATTTT. This translates into CASSNSLNSGNTIYF.

This clone turned up a few times. The chain employs TRBV30 and TRBJ2-5; maybe TRBD1 (6 bases). Germline CDR1 reads GTSNPN; CDR2 reads SVGIG (reference sequence). The V gene lost 3 bases and the J gene lost 4 bases, with 12 bases spanning the gap. The CDR3 is 13 residues long. CDR3 coding DNA: TGTGCCTGGAGGGCAGGGGCTGGAGAGACCCAGTACTTC. Its protein product is CAWRAGAGETQYF.

This clone was counted a few times. The rearrangement uses TRBV6-6 and TRBJ2-1, with D tentatively TRBD2 (5 bases). The CDR3 is made up of 14 amino acids. V was pared by 7 bases and J by 4 bases, with 14 bases between. Germline values: CDR1 MNHNY, CDR2 SVGAGI (reference sequence). DNA of the CDR3: TGTGCCAGCAATCTACTAGGGAATTACAATGAGCAGTTCTTC. Translating gives CASNLLGNYNEQFF.